One and the same sample provided the 21 T cell receptor beta chains below, sequenced in a study of T cells in localized non-small cell lung cancer. Measured with immunoSEQ multiplex PCR; TCRdb has only the in-frame clones, and not every one. The sample holds approximately 1,800 clones, about 37% seen once. Sequencing was performed on normal lung tissue next to the tumor, taken before any cancer treatment. These receptors were taken from an older male donor with stage III squamous cell lung carcinoma.

This clone was observed a handful of times. The chain carries TRBV6-8 and TRBJ1-1, with D unclear. Between the trimmed V and J ends, which lost 5 bases and 0 bases, there was a span of 13 bases. Germline V gene sequence: CDR1 MNHGY, CDR2 SAAAGT. CDR3 length: 15 amino acids. CDR3 coding DNA: TGTGCCAGCAGTACCCAGACGTACCTGAACACTGAAGCTTTCTTT. It yields the protein CASSTQTYLNTEAFF.

In this sample, this clone turned up a few times. The V call is TRBV6-8, the J call TRBJ1-4, with a weak D call TRBD1 (6 bases). In germline, CDR1 is MNHGY, CDR2 SAAAGT. The CDR3 has 14 residues. The ends were cut back, 0 bases at V and 8 bases at J, with 10 bases in the middle. CDR3 DNA sequence: TGTGCCAGCAGTTACTCGGGGGCGGGGGAAAAACTGTTTTTT. This encodes CASSYSGAGEKLFF.

This chain joins TRBV7-5 and TRBJ2-5; the DNA was not used to check the table's D call, TRBD2. TRBV7-5 is flagged as a pseudogene. CDR3 length: 15 residues. CDR3 region: CASSLGLAEEETQYF. CDR3 nucleotides: TGTGCCAGCAGCTTAGGACTAGCTGAGGAAGAGACCCAGTACTTC.

In this sample, this clone is hyperexpanded. This chain links TRBV6-1 with TRBJ2-7; D may be TRBD2 (5 bases). CDR1 is MNHNS and CDR2 is SASEGT in the germline V gene. The V end was cut by 0 bases, the J end by 6 bases, with 9 bases between. The CDR3 runs 13 residues. The CDR3: CASSEARGREQYF. DNA of the CDR3: TGTGCCAGCAGTGAAGCGCGCGGGCGCGAGCAGTACTTC.

This rearrangement joins TRBV29-1 to TRBJ2-1; 14 bases are shared with TRBD2. Germline-derived CDR1 and CDR2 are SQVTM and ANQGSEA. Trimming at V came to 5 bases and at J to 7 bases, leaving 7 bases not matched to a gene. The CDR3 totals 15 residues. The CDR3 is CSVSTSGGGNNEQFF. The CDR3 nucleotides are TGCAGCGTTTCGACTAGCGGGGGGGGAAATAATGAGCAGTTCTTC.

The V gene is TRBV10-3, the J gene TRBJ2-3, with D possibly being TRBD2 (6 bases). The CDR3 sequence is 16 residues long. Trimming pared 4 bases from V and 4 bases from J, leaving 18 bases between. The germline V gene has CDR1 ENHRY and CDR2 SYGVKD. CDR3 in amino acids: CAISVGGVRAADTQYF. The CDR3 nucleotides read TGTGCCATCAGTGTCGGAGGGGTGCGGGCCGCAGATACGCAGTATTTT.

This clone has just one count. V and J are TRBV29-1 and TRBJ1-1; D gene uncertain. The germline CDR1 and CDR2 sequences are SQVTM and ANQGSEA. Deletions cut 7 bases from V and 2 bases from J, with 17 bases between. This CDR3 spans 14 amino acids. The CDR3 loop is CSAVGQTTNTEAFF. The CDR3 DNA is TGCAGCGCCGTGGGCCAGACCACAAACACTGAAGCTTTCTTT.

The CDR3 DNA is TGTGCCAGCGTAGCTGGGAGTAGGTCAGATACGCAGTATTTT. It encodes CASVAGSRSDTQYF. This chain connects TRBV9 to TRBJ2-3, with a possible D match to TRBD2 (5 bases). This CDR3 is built from 14 residues. Per germline, CDR1 SGDLS and CDR2 YYNGEE. The germline V and J ends were trimmed by 7 bases and 4 bases, with 16 bases remaining between them.

The genes are TRBV29-1 and TRBJ2-1; no clear D. Germline V lookup: CDR1 SQVTM, CDR2 ANQGSEA. CDR3 size: 14 residues. With 6 bases removed from V and 0 bases from J, the gap between germline ends came to 12 bases. CDR3 protein: CSVLSASSYNEQFF. In nucleotides, the CDR3 is TGCAGCGTCCTTAGTGCGAGCTCCTACAATGAGCAGTTCTTC.

This clone has a handful of counts. The chain has TRBV6-8 and TRBJ2-5; possible D gene TRBD1, 6 bases. Germline V gene lookup returns CDR1 MNHGY and CDR2 SAAAGT. Trimming removed 2 bases at V and 5 bases at J, with 18 bases between. The CDR3 is 16 amino acids. Here the CDR3 DNA reads TGTGCCAGCAGTTACGGGCTGCTGGGGGCTCGGGAGACCCAGTACTTC. It yields the protein CASSYGLLGARETQYF.

The rearrangement uses TRBV28 and TRBJ1-1; 7 bases fit TRBD1. Germline CDR1 reads MDHEN; CDR2 reads SYDVKM. The V and J ends lost 3 bases and 1 base, in that order; junction bases with no gene match: 2. CDR3 length equals 14 residues. The CDR3 DNA follows: TGTGCCAGCAGTTTTGGACAGGCGAACACTGAAGCTTTCTTT. Protein: CASSFGQANTEAFF. Full variable domain (rest looked up from reference TRBV28 and TRBJ1-1): DVKVTQSSRYLVKRTGEKVFLECVQDMDHENMFWYRQDPGLGLRLIYFSYDVKMKEKGDIPEGYSVSREKKERFSLILESASTNQTSMYLCASSFGQANTEAFFGQGTRLTVV.

The chain recombines TRBV11-3 with TRBJ1-6; D remains ambiguous. The CDR3 covers 14 residues. Deletions cut 6 bases from V and 0 bases from J, with 6 bases between. Germline V CDR1 and CDR2: SGHNT, YENEEA. The CDR3 nucleotides read TGTGCCAGCAGTTCCGTCTCCTATAATTCACCCCTCCACTTT. Its protein product is CASSSVSYNSPLHF.

This chain connects TRBV19 to TRBJ2-1, with TRBD2 identical over 9 bases. Germline V gene lookup returns CDR1 LNHDA and CDR2 SQIVND (reference sequence). This CDR3 is 15 amino acids long. Losses at the gene ends were 7 bases for V and 4 bases for J; bases not matched to a gene: 8. DNA of the CDR3: TGTGCCAGTACCAATCTAGCGGGGCCTTACAATGAGCAGTTCTTC. Translated, it gives CASTNLAGPYNEQFF.

By sample share, this clone is medium-sized. This sequence joins TRBV11-3 and TRBJ2-1; TRBD2 matches at 11 bases. The length of the CDR3 is 18 residues. Germline V gene lookup returns CDR1 SGHNT and CDR2 YENEEA. Trimming removed 5 bases from V and 1 base from J; junction bases left unmatched: 10. The chain's CDR3 is CASSHPTSGGPSYNEQFF. CDR3 in DNA: TGTGCCAGCAGCCATCCCACTAGCGGGGGACCATCCTACAATGAGCAGTTCTTC.

This sequence joins TRBV6-8 and TRBJ1-1; possibly TRBD1 for D (6 bases). The germline CDR1 and CDR2 sequences are MNHGY and SAAAGT. The CDR3 extends over 14 amino acids. Trimming shortened V by 6 bases and J by 2 bases, and 13 bases separated the two germline ends. The CDR3 DNA is TGTGCCAGCAGGCCGGGGGCTACTAACACTGAAGCTTTCTTT. As protein: CASRPGATNTEAFF.

For this clone: One junction end disagrees with the germline gene, perhaps due to a read error. The chain links TRBV5-1 to TRBJ2-3, with TRBD1 identical over 7 bases. The CDR3 is 15 amino acids. Germline loops: CDR1 SGHRS, CDR2 YFSETQ. The CDR3 sequence: CANSLIGGLTDTQYF. For the CDR3, the DNA is TGCGCCAACAGCTTGATAGGGGGCCTCACAGATACGCAGTATTTT.

This clone turned up a few times. The chain couples TRBV15 to TRBJ1-2; D is undetermined. The germline V and J ends were trimmed by 0 bases and 8 bases, with 19 bases remaining between them. Germline CDR1 LNHNV, CDR2 YYDKDF (reference sequence). The CDR3 spans 16 residues. The CDR3 loop reads CATSRDRLVLREGYTF. Here the CDR3 DNA reads TGTGCCACCAGCAGAGATCGGTTGGTCTTACGGGAGGGCTACACCTTC.

The V gene is TRBV9, the J gene TRBJ1-1; TRBD1 might be the D (5 bases). This CDR3 contains 13 residues. V lost 0 bases, J lost 7 bases, and 10 bases lay in between. CDR1 SGDLS and CDR2 YYNGEE come from the germline V gene. CDR3 region: CASSVDLGDEAFF. The CDR3 nucleotides are TGTGCCAGCAGCGTAGACCTGGGGGATGAAGCTTTCTTT.

The chain is built from TRBV5-1 and TRBJ2-5, with a possible D match to TRBD2 (5 bases). This CDR3 region has 14 residues. Per germline, CDR1 SGHRS and CDR2 YFSETQ. The ends were cut back, 0 bases at V and 5 bases at J, with 11 bases in the middle. The CDR3 protein is CASSLDGVVETQYF. The CDR3 region has the DNA TGCGCCAGCAGCTTGGACGGGGTGGTGGAGACCCAGTACTTC.

J is TRBJ1-6 and V is TRBV14; weak D call: TRBD1 (5 bases). The germline V and J ends were trimmed by 4 bases and 6 bases, with 16 bases remaining between them. There are 16 residues in the CDR3. CDR1 SGHDN and CDR2 FVKESK come from the germline V gene. The CDR3 DNA reads TGTGCCAGCAGCCCCCAAAGACAGCCTGCTAATTCACCCCTCCACTTT. Amino acids: CASSPQRQPANSPLHF.

The sample holds a few counts of this clone. The V gene is TRBV11-3, the J gene TRBJ2-2, with TRBD1 as a possible D gene (5 bases). V lost 7 bases to trimming and J lost 3 bases, with 12 bases between them. The CDR3 is 14 residues long. Germline values: CDR1 SGHNT, CDR2 YENEEA. The CDR3 is CASNLVGHTGELFF. CDR3 DNA: TGTGCCAGCAACCTAGTGGGGCACACCGGGGAGCTGTTTTTT.